The text below deals with one TCR beta chain. The antigen remains undetermined. This CDR3 is built from 14 residues. CDR1 and CDR2 (germline): ENHRY, SYGVKD. V lost 8 bases and J lost 1; bases outside the gene matches: 6. The sample comes from a study of identical twins. Study conclusions and caveats: Alpha sequences that were out-of-frame and twin-shared showed an excess of low generation probability.

TCRdb itself ran the 5' RACE reads through MiXCR, one entry per CDR3 protein. The sample contains about 220,000 distinct CDR3 sequences, roughly 9.4% of which appear only once. The sequencing sample was made of memory (CD45RO+) T cells sorted from blood. The chain recombines TRBV10-3 with TRBJ1-1, with 8 bases fitting TRBD1. This receptor was obtained from a woman in her late teens or twenties in good health. As DNA, the CDR3 is TGTGCCATCCACGACAGGGGCCGGAACACTGAAGCTTTCTTT. It translates to CAIHDRGRNTEAFF.